A selection of T cell receptor beta chains follows, all from one sample in a study of PD-L1 blockade in urothelial cancer. The data were produced by immunoSEQ multiplex PCR, yet TCRdb's version contains in-frame clones alone and is incomplete. The table has over 65,000 clones, roughly 90% seen once. The sequencing here drew on PBMCs, taken around atezolizumab (anti-PD-L1) treatment. Receptor source: a man between 70 and 80 years old with urothelial cancer. CDR3s include the opening cysteine and the closing phenylalanine or tryptophan. D genes are given only for firm matches. Some rows mark clone size as missing; the rest say once, few, many or name a class of expanded clone.

clone size: -; V gene: TRBV28; D gene: -; J gene: TRBJ1-1; CDR3 DNA: TGTGCCAGCAGTTTAGGACCGGCGGGGATCGGGAACACTGAAGCTTTCTTT; CDR3 protein: CASSLGPAGIGNTEAFF
clone size: -; V gene: TRBV29-1; D gene: TRBD2; J gene: TRBJ2-2; CDR3 DNA: TGCAGCGTTGGAATAGCGGGAGGGGCGGGCACCGGGGAGCTGTTTTTT; CDR3 protein: CSVGIAGGAGTGELFF
clone size: few; V gene: TRBV2; D gene: -; J gene: TRBJ2-2; CDR3 DNA: TGTGCCAGCAATGCGGGCGCTAACACCGGGGAGCTGTTTTTT; CDR3 protein: CASNAGANTGELFF
clone size: -; V gene: TRBV4-2; D gene: -; J gene: TRBJ1-2; CDR3 DNA: TGTGCCAGCAGCCAGGCCACAGGGGGCTACACCTTC; CDR3 protein: CASSQATGGYTF
clone size: -; V gene: TRBV19; D gene: TRBD1; J gene: TRBJ2-3; CDR3 DNA: TGTGCCAGTAGTAAGGGACAGGGATCCGATACGCAGTATTTT; CDR3 protein: CASSKGQGSDTQYF
clone size: -; V gene: TRBV6-5; D gene: -; J gene: TRBJ2-1; CDR3 DNA: TGTGCCAGCAGTTACAGCCGGGTCTCCCACTACAATGAGCAGTTCTTC; CDR3 protein: CASSYSRVSHYNEQFF
clone size: once; V gene: TRBV18; D gene: TRBD1; J gene: TRBJ2-1; CDR3 DNA: TGTGCCAGCTCACCAGCCGGGACAGGAGGCAATGAGCAGTTCTTC; CDR3 protein: CASSPAGTGGNEQFF
clone size: -; V gene: TRBV28; D gene: TRBD1; J gene: TRBJ1-1; CDR3 DNA: TGTGCCAGCAGTGAGCTCAGGGGGCTGCTCGAAGCTTTCTTT; CDR3 protein: CASSELRGLLEAFF
clone size: -; V gene: TRBV28; D gene: TRBD2; J gene: TRBJ2-1; CDR3 DNA: TGTGCCACCGAGGGAAGCGGGACTAGCGATTACAATGAGCAGTTCTTC; CDR3 protein: CATEGSGTSDYNEQFF
clone size: -; V gene: TRBV11-2; D gene: TRBD1; J gene: TRBJ1-4; CDR3 DNA: TGTGCCAGCAGCCAAAATCAGGGGGGCATTAATGAAAAACTGTTTTTT; CDR3 protein: CASSQNQGGINEKLFF
clone size: -; V gene: TRBV28; D gene: TRBD1; J gene: TRBJ1-2; CDR3 DNA: TGTGCCAGCAGTTTGGGACAGGGACGGGGCTACACCTTC; CDR3 protein: CASSLGQGRGYTF
clone size: -; V gene: TRBV25-1; D gene: -; J gene: TRBJ1-1; CDR3 DNA: TGTGCCAGTAATAACTGGGAGCAGGGAGGAAACACTGAAGCTTTCTTT; CDR3 protein: CASNNWEQGGNTEAFF
clone size: -; V gene: TRBV5-1; D gene: -; J gene: TRBJ2-7; CDR3 DNA: TGCGCCAGCAGCTATACAGGAAACGAGCAGTACTTC; CDR3 protein: CASSYTGNEQYF
clone size: -; V gene: TRBV30; D gene: TRBD2; J gene: TRBJ2-1; CDR3 DNA: TGTGCCTGGAGCATAGCGGGAGGGCCGAACAATGAGCAGTTCTTC; CDR3 protein: CAWSIAGGPNNEQFF
clone size: -; V gene: TRBV19; D gene: -; J gene: TRBJ1-1; CDR3 DNA: TGTGCCTCAGTGCGCCGGGACAACCGGAACACTGAAGCTTTCTTT; CDR3 protein: CASVRRDNRNTEAFF
clone size: -; V gene: TRBV5-1; D gene: -; J gene: TRBJ2-7; CDR3 DNA: TGCGCCAGCAGCCAATCGATCCGGAACAGGGTCACCTACGAGCAGTACTTC; CDR3 protein: CASSQSIRNRVTYEQYF